The source of this T cell receptor beta chain is a study of blood T cell repertoires in COVID-19. Study-wide background: Researchers got acute and convalescent COVID-19 samples from the United States, Italy and Spain. In each case, the material was cDNA or gDNA derived from T cells, B-cell-depleted T cells, or PBMCs.

The V end was cut by 8 bases, the J end by 12 bases, with 16 bases between. Germline V gives CDR1 SNHLY, CDR2 FYNNEI. CDR3 length: 11 amino acids. Per the study methods: Using reference gene primer amplification, nucleated cell counts were estimated. Assay: immunoSEQ multiplex PCR; the TCRdb copy retains only in-frame clones and omits some. Clone size and V and J calls were adopted from that table, with D and trimming inferred from the DNA. Here the sample spans 250,000 to 350,000 clones, roughly 87% being singletons. A single count supports this clone. The source material was peripheral blood. The chain carries TRBV2 and TRBJ1-1; D gene uncertain. The TCR sequence derives from a man aged 18 to 29 with active or convalescent COVID-19. CDR3 nucleotides: TGTGCCAGCGTCGCGCGGGGTAGATCTTTCTTT. Protein: CASVARGRSFF.